These 5 T cell receptor beta chains share one sample of origin, sequenced in a study of blood T cell repertoires in COVID-19. Clones were sequenced by immunoSEQ multiplex PCR, and TCRdb holds only the in-frame ones, with some missing. The sample lists 280,000 or so clones, more than 70% occurring once. Sequencing was carried out using peripheral blood. The source is a woman younger than 45 who had recovered from COVID-19.

This sequence joins TRBV30 and TRBJ2-1; 9 bases align to TRBD1. Per germline, CDR1 GTSNPN and CDR2 SVGIG (reference sequence). Trimming at V came to 2 bases and at J to 5 bases, leaving 4 bases not matched to a gene. The CDR3 is made up of 14 amino acids. DNA of the CDR3: TGTGCCTGGAGTTGGACAGGGGTTAACAATGAGCAGTTCTTC. It specifies CAWSWTGVNNEQFF.

The table lists this clone with a count of one. The chain links TRBV7-2 to TRBJ2-3, with no clear D. The length of the CDR3 is 13 residues. The ends were cut back, 5 bases at V and 2 bases at J, with 8 bases in the middle. Germline loops: CDR1 SGHTA, CDR2 FQGNSA. This chain's CDR3 is CASSDTFTDTQYF. CDR3 nucleotide sequence: TGTGCCAGCAGCGACACTTTCACAGATACGCAGTATTTT. Full variable domain (remainder filled in from reference TRBV7-2 and TRBJ2-3): GAGVSQSPSNKVTEKGKDVELRCDPISGHTALYWYRQSLGQGLEFLIYFQGNSAPDKSGLPSDRFSAERTGGSVSTLTIQRTQQEDSAVYLCASSDTFTDTQYFGPGTRLTVL.

The V and J genes are TRBV27 and TRBJ2-1; 10 positions match TRBD1. Trimming removed 6 bases from V and 5 bases from J; junction bases left unmatched: 7. The germline V gene encodes CDR1 MNHEY and CDR2 SMNVEV (reference sequence). The CDR3 is 15 amino acids. CDR3 nucleotide sequence: TGTGCCAGCAGATTTGGGGACAGGGGAAACAATGAGCAGTTCTTC. Translated, it gives CASRFGDRGNNEQFF.

The gene calls are TRBV29-1 and TRBJ2-7; tentative D call: TRBD1 (6 bases). Trimming took off 4 bases at V and 9 bases at J, with 22 bases between the two ends. This CDR3 region has 14 residues. From germline, CDR1 is SQVTM and CDR2 ANQGSEA. CDR3 sequence (DNA): TGCAGCGTTGTGCGTTCGGACAGATCGGCTGGGCAGTACTTC. Protein sequence: CSVVRSDRSAGQYF.

The V and J genes are TRBV2 and TRBJ2-7; 9 bases are shared with TRBD1. The CDR3 runs 15 residues. Germline V lookup: CDR1 SNHLY, CDR2 FYNNEI. The V segment lost 7 bases and the J segment 1 base; nucleotides outside the gene matches: 8. For the CDR3, the DNA is TGTGCCAGCAACAGGGGGCAAGCCCAGTCCTACGAGCAGTACTTC. Translated, it gives CASNRGQAQSYEQYF.